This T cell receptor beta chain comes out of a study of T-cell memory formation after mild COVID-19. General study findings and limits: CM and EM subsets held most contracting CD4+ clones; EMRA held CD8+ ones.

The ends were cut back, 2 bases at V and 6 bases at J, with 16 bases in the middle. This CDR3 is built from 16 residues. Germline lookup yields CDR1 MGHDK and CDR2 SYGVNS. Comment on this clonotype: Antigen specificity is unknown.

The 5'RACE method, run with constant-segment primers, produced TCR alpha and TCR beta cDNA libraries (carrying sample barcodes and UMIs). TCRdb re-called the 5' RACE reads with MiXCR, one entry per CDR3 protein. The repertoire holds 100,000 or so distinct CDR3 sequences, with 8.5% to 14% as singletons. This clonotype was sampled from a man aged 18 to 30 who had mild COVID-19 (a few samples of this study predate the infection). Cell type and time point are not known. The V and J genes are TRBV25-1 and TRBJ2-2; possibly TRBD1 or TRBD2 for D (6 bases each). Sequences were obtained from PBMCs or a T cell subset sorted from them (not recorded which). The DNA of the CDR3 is TGTGCCAGCAGTGAAAGGGCAGGGGAGGTCGCCGGGGAGCTGTTTTTT. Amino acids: CASSERAGEVAGELFF.